The source of this T cell receptor beta chain is a study of blood T cell repertoires in COVID-19. The CDR3 loop spans 14 amino acids. Looked up from germline, CDR1 is MNHEY and CDR2 is SVGAGI. V shed 2 bases and J shed 0 bases, with 7 bases lying between them. Assay: immunoSEQ multiplex PCR; the TCRdb copy retains only in-frame clones and omits some. The sample carries tens of thousands of clones, 88% recorded once. Sequencing input: peripheral blood. The V call is TRBV6-5, the J call TRBJ1-1; D not resolved. The clonotype originates from a man over 45 with acute or convalescent COVID-19. The CDR3 DNA follows: TGTGCCAGCAGTTACGGCAGGATGAACACTGAAGCTTTCTTT. This codes for CASSYGRMNTEAFF.